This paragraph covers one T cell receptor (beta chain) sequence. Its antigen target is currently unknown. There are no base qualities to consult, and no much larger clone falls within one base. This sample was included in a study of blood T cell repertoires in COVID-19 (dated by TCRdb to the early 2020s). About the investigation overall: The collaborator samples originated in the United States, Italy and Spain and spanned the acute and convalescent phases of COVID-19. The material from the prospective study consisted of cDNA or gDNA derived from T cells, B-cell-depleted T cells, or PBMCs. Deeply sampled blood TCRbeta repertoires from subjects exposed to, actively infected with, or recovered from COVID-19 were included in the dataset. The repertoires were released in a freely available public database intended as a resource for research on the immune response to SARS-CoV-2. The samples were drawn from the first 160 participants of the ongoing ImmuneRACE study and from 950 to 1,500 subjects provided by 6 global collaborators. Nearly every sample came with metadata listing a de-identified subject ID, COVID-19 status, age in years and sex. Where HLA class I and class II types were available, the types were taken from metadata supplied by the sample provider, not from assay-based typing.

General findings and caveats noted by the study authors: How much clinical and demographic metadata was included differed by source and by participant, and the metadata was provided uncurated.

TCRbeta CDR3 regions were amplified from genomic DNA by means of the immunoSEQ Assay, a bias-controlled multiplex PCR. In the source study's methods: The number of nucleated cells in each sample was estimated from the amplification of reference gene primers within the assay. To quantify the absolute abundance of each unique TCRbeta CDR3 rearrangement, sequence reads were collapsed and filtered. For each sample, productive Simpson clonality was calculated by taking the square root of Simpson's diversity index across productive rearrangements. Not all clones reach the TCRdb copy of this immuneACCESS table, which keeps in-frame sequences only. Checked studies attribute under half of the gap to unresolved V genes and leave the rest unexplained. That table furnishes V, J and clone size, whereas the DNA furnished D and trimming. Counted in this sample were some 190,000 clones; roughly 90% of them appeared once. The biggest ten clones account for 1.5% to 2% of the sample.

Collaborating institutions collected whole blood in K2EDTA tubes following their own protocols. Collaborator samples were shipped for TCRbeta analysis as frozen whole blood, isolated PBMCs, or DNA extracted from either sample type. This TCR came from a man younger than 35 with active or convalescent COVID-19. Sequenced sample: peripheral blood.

Here is the DNA: TGTGCCAGTACCCCGGCGGAGGGGAGCTATGGCTACACCTTC. Translation gives CASTPAEGSYGYTF. The chain links TRBV19 with TRBJ1-2; 5 matching bases give a weak D call of TRBD1. V sheds 7 bases and J sheds 4 bases, leaving 16 bases between their ends. CDR1 LNHDA and CDR2 SQIVND were looked up in the germline V gene (reference sequence). The CDR3 goes from the cysteine to the phenylalanine over 14 residues. Only the CDR3 DNA stays, 42 bases, in frame from base 1. When the CDR3 is completed using the reference TRBV19 and TRBJ1-2 genes on either side, the full variable domain is DGGITQSPKYLFRKEGQNVTLSCEQNLNHDAMYWYRQDPGQGLRLIYYSQIVNDFQKGDIAEGYSVSREKKESFPLTVTSAQKNPTAFYLCASTPAEGSYGYTFGSGTRLTVV.